What follows are 6 T cell receptor beta chains derived from one specimen sequenced in a study of shared clonotypes between healthy human individuals. TCRdb's copy holds only in-frame clones and misses some; the assay was immunoSEQ multiplex PCR. This table holds nearly 1 million clones, 60% to 85% found once. The source material was memory CD4+ T cells sorted from blood. The subset was: CD45RA-negative fraction. The receptor source for this set is a young man in good health.

There are a few counts of this clone. The genes are TRBV10-3 and TRBJ1-1; D gene uncertain. Germline CDR1 is ENHRY and CDR2 is SYGVKD. V dropped 0 bases and J dropped 2 bases, with 4 bases sitting between them. CDR3 length equals 13 residues. The CDR3 nucleotides are TGTGCCATCAGTGAGTCATACAACACTGAAGCTTTCTTT. It translates to CAISESYNTEAFF.

This chain links TRBV7-9 with TRBJ2-1, with D perhaps TRBD1 (6 bases). V was clipped by 4 bases and J by 2 bases, with 12 bases between them. Germline V lookup: CDR1 SEHNR, CDR2 FQNEAQ (reference sequence). This CDR3 comprises 15 residues. The CDR3 DNA follows: TGTGCCAGCAGCTCAGGGGCCGTAACCTACAATGAGCAGTTCTTC. It encodes CASSSGAVTYNEQFF.

The V call is TRBV18, the J call TRBJ2-1, with TRBD2 matching 12 bases. The ends lost 6 bases at V and 3 bases at J; junction bases unmatched: 12. Per the germline V gene, CDR1 is KGHSH and CDR2 is LQKENI. The CDR3 is 18 amino acids. As DNA, the CDR3 is TGTGCCAGCTCCCGGACTAGCGGGAAACCTTCAGGCTACAATGAGCAGTTCTTC. Its protein product is CASSRTSGKPSGYNEQFF.

This clone has just a few counts. V usage is TRBV10-1 and J usage is TRBJ2-2, with D tentatively TRBD1 (5 bases). Deletions cut 11 bases from V and 4 bases from J, with 14 bases between. Germline V gives CDR1 WNHNN, CDR2 SYGVQD (reference sequence). CDR3 length: 13 amino acids. This chain's CDR3 is CASRSGPTGELFF. The CDR3 nucleotides read TGCGCCTCCCGGTCAGGGCCCACCGGGGAGCTGTTTTTT.

This chain's CDR3 is CASSQDTGAPYEQYF. The CDR3 DNA reads as TGCGCCAGCAGCCAAGACACAGGGGCGCCATACGAGCAGTACTTC. J is TRBJ2-7 and V is TRBV4-3; 7 nucleotides align to TRBD1. Looked up from germline, CDR1 is LGHNA and CDR2 is YSLEER. V lost 0 bases, J lost 4 bases, and 6 bases stayed unmatched. This CDR3 contains 15 residues.

V and J are TRBV19 and TRBJ2-1, with D unresolved. V lost 7 bases and J 1 base, leaving 11 bases between the germline ends. The length of the CDR3 is 14 residues. CDR1 and CDR2 from the germline V gene are LNHDA and SQIVND (reference sequence). The CDR3 loop is CASKLTPSYNEQFF. CDR3 sequence (DNA): TGTGCCAGTAAACTGACACCATCCTACAATGAGCAGTTCTTC.